The next 21 T cell receptor beta chains were all read from a single sample in a study of T cells expressing NK-cell markers. TCRdb re-called the 5' RACE reads; one entry per CDR3 protein, DNA not given. The sample's table shows 150,000 or so distinct CDR3 sequences. What was sequenced was blood T cells: a sorted CD56 or NKG2C T cell subset, CD4+ or CD8+ T cells, or bulk PBMC T cells (not recorded which). These receptors came from a woman aged 18 to 69 in good health.

This chain uses TRBV18 with TRBJ2-1. CDR1 is KGHSH and CDR2 is LQKENI in the germline V gene. The CDR3 has 13 residues. The CDR3 is CASSPSTNNEQFF.

The chain joins TRBV27 to TRBJ2-7. The germline V gene encodes CDR1 MNHEY and CDR2 SMNVEV (reference sequence). The CDR3 runs to 13 residues. The CDR3 protein is CASSPTRPYEQYF.

The J gene is TRBJ2-5, the V gene TRBV3-1; checking the TCRdb D call of TRBD2 is not possible without DNA. The CDR3 totals 16 residues. The V gene's germline CDR1 is LGHDT and CDR2 YNNKEL (reference sequence). The CDR3 loop is CASSRQAGYSQETQYF.

The gene calls are TRBV2 and TRBJ2-3; TCRdb's D call of TRBD2 is untestable without DNA. The CDR3 sequence is 15 residues long. Germline-derived CDR1 and CDR2 are SNHLY and FYNNEI. CDR3 in amino acids: CASSESSGGRDTQYF.

V gene TRBV18 combines with J gene TRBJ1-4; the D gene TCRdb calls, TRBD1, cannot be checked with no DNA. The CDR3 has 15 amino acids. Germline V gene sequence: CDR1 KGHSH, CDR2 LQKENI. CDR3: CASSRGTGDNEKLFF. The full variable domain, completed using reference TRBV18 and TRBJ1-4, is NAGVMQNPRHLVRRRGQEARLRCSPMKGHSHVYWYRQLPEEGLKFMVYLQKENIIDESGMPKERFSAEFPKEGPSILRIQQVVRGDSAAYFCASSRGTGDNEKLFFGSGTQLSVL.

The chain recombines TRBV6-5 with TRBJ2-6. CDR3 length: 16 amino acids. CDR1 is MNHEY, CDR2 SVGAGI, per germline. The CDR3 sequence is CASKLGVGSGANVLTF.

This chain links TRBV12-3 or TRBV12-4 with TRBJ2-3; TCRdb reports TRBD2, a call that lacks DNA to check it against. CDR3 size: 12 residues. The CDR3: CASSLAGGVQYF.

This chain uses TRBV20-1 with TRBJ2-4. The CDR3 loop spans 11 amino acids. Looked up from germline, CDR1 is DFQATT and CDR2 is SNEGSKA (reference sequence). CDR3 sequence: CSARMENIQYF.

The chain has TRBV18 and TRBJ1-2. Per germline, CDR1 KGHSH and CDR2 LQKENI. CDR3 length: 15 residues. The CDR3 loop is CASSPRGETNYGYTF.

V is TRBV6-1 and J is TRBJ1-5; TCRdb's D call of TRBD1 is untestable without DNA. Germline V lookup: CDR1 MNHNS, CDR2 SASEGT. The CDR3 is 14 residues long. The CDR3 is CASSKGQGYQPQHF.

The V and J genes are TRBV7-9 and TRBJ1-6. Germline V gene data show CDR1 as SEHNR and CDR2 as FQNEAQ (reference sequence). This CDR3 contains 14 residues. The CDR3 protein is CASSPNPEGSPLHF.

The chain couples TRBV5-1 to TRBJ2-5; with no DNA, the TCRdb D assignment of TRBD1 cannot be verified. The CDR3 contains 13 residues. The germline V gene encodes CDR1 SGHRS and CDR2 YFSETQ. The CDR3 region is CASSAVDRETQYF. Drawing the rest from reference TRBV5-1 and TRBJ2-5, the complete variable domain is KAGVTQTPRYLIKTRGQQVTLSCSPISGHRSVSWYQQTPGQGLQFLFEYFSETQRNKGNFPGRFSGRQFSNSRSEMNVSTLELGDSALYLCASSAVDRETQYFGPGTRLLVL.

The chain is built from TRBV29-1 and TRBJ2-1; TCRdb calls TRBD2, which cannot be checked without DNA. CDR3 length: 14 amino acids. Germline CDR1 SQVTM, CDR2 ANQGSEA. Here the CDR3 reads CSVDGTSMYNEQFF.

The rearrangement joins TRBV29-1 to TRBJ2-1; TCRdb reports TRBD2, a call that lacks DNA to check it against. Germline V gene data show CDR1 as SQVTM and CDR2 as ANQGSEA. The CDR3 contains 15 residues. This chain's CDR3 is CSATLLAGGREEQFF.

The chain recombines TRBV12-3 or TRBV12-4 with TRBJ2-1; no DNA is available, so the TRBD2 call from TCRdb remains unchecked. The CDR3 is 14 amino acids. The CDR3 spells CASRQGRLLNEQFF.

V and J are TRBV2 and TRBJ1-1; the TCRdb D gene call, TRBD1, has no DNA to confirm it. The germline gives CDR1 SNHLY, CDR2 FYNNEI. The CDR3 runs to 14 residues. The CDR3 is CASSKQGVNTEAFF. Filled out from reference TRBV2 and TRBJ1-1, the complete variable domain reads EPEVTQTPSHQVTQMGQEVILRCVPISNHLYFYWYRQILGQKVEFLVSFYNNEISEKSEIFDDQFSVERPDGSNFTLKIRSTKLEDSAMYFCASSKQGVNTEAFFGQGTRLTVV.

This rearrangement joins TRBV5-1 to TRBJ1-5; lacking DNA, the TRBD1 call made by TCRdb goes unchecked. The CDR3 sequence is 17 residues long. Germline V gene lookup returns CDR1 SGHRS and CDR2 YFSETQ. This CDR3 reads CASSPGTATDSNQPQHF.

The chain combines TRBV4-1 with TRBJ1-4; the D gene TCRdb calls, TRBD1, cannot be checked with no DNA. The V gene's germline CDR1 is MGHRA and CDR2 YSYEKL. The CDR3 sequence is 19 residues long. The CDR3 protein is CASSQDLTGAISTNEKLFF.

This rearrangement joins TRBV4-2 to TRBJ1-1. This CDR3 has 14 amino acids. From germline, CDR1 is LGHNA and CDR2 YNFKEQ. CDR3: CASSQEDAGLGAFF.

The V and J genes are TRBV28 and TRBJ2-1; checking the TCRdb D call of TRBD1 is not possible without DNA. Germline V gene data show CDR1 as MDHEN and CDR2 as SYDVKM. This CDR3 spans 17 amino acids. The CDR3 loop is CASRSIDRGSSYNEQFF. Full variable domain (missing parts from reference TRBV28 and TRBJ2-1): DVKVTQSSRYLVKRTGEKVFLECVQDMDHENMFWYRQDPGLGLRLIYFSYDVKMKEKGDIPEGYSVSREKKERFSLILESASTNQTSMYLCASRSIDRGSSYNEQFFGPGTRLTVL.

CDR3 protein: CASSDRYNEQFF. The rearrangement uses TRBV5-1 and TRBJ2-1. Germline CDR1 is SGHRS and CDR2 is YFSETQ. The CDR3 sequence is 12 residues long. Combining the CDR3 with reference TRBV5-1 and TRBJ2-1 gives the whole variable domain KAGVTQTPRYLIKTRGQQVTLSCSPISGHRSVSWYQQTPGQGLQFLFEYFSETQRNKGNFPGRFSGRQFSNSRSEMNVSTLELGDSALYLCASSDRYNEQFFGPGTRLTVL.